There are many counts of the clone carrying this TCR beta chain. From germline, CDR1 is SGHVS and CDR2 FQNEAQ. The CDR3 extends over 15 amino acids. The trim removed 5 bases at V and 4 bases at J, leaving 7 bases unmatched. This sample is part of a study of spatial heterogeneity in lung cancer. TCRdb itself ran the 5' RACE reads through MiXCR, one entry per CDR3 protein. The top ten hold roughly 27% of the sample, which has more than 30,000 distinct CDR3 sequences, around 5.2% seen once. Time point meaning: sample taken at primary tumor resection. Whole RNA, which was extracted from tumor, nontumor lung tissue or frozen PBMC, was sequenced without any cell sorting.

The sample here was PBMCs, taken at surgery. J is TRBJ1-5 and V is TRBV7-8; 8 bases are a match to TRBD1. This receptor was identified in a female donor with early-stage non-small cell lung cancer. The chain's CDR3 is CASSQHRQGNQPQHF. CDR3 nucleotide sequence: TGTGCCAGCAGCCAACATCGACAGGGGAATCAGCCCCAGCATTTT.